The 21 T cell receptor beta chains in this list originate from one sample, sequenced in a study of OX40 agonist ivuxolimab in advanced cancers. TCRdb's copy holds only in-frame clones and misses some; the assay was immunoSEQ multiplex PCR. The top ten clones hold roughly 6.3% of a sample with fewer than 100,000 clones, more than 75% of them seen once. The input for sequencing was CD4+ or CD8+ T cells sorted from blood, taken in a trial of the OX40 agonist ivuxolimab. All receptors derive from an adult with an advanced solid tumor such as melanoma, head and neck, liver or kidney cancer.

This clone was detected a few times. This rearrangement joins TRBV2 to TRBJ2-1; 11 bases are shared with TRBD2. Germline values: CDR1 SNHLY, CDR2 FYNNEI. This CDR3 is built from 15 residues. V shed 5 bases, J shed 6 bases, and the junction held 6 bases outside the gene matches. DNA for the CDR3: TGTGCCAGCAGTACTAGCGGGAGCTGGGTCAATGAGCAGTTCTTC. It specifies CASSTSGSWVNEQFF.

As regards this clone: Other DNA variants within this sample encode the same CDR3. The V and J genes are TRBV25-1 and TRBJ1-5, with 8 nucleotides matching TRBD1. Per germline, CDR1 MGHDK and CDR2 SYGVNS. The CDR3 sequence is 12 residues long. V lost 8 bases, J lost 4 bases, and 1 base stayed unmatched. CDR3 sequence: CASGQGNQPQHF. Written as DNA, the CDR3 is TGTGCCAGCGGACAGGGTAATCAGCCCCAGCATTTT.

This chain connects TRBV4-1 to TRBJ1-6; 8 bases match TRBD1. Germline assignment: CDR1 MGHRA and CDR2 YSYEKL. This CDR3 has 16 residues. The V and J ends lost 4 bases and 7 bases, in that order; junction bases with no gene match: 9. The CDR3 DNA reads TGCGCCAGCAGCCTAGATATCAGGGGGCGAAATTCACCCCTCCACTTT. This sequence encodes CASSLDIRGRNSPLHF.

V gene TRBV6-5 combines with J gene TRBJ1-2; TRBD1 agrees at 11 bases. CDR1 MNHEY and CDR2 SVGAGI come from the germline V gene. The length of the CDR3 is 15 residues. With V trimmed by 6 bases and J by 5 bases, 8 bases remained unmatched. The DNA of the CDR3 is TGTGCCAGCAGATACCAGGACAGGGGGCTTTATGGCTACACCTTC. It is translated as CASRYQDRGLYGYTF.

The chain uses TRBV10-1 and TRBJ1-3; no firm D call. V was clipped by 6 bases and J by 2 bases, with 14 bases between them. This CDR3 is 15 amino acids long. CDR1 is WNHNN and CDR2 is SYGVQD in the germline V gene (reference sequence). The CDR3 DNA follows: TGCGCCAGCAGCAGCGGAGGCAACCCTGGAAACACCATATATTTT. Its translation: CASSSGGNPGNTIYF.

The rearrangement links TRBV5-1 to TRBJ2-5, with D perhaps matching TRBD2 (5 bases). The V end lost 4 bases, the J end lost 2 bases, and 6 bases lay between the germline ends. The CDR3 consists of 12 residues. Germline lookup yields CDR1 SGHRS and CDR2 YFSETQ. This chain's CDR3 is CASSREQETQYF. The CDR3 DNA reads TGCGCCAGCAGCAGGGAGCAAGAGACCCAGTACTTC. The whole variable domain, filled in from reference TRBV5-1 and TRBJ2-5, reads KAGVTQTPRYLIKTRGQQVTLSCSPISGHRSVSWYQQTPGQGLQFLFEYFSETQRNKGNFPGRFSGRQFSNSRSEMNVSTLELGDSALYLCASSREQETQYFGPGTRLLVL.

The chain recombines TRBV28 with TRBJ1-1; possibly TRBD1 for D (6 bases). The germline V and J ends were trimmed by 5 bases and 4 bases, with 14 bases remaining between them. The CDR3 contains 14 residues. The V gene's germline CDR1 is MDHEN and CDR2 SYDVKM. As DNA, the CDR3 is TGTGCCAGCAGTCCCAACAGGGTCGCCACTGAAGCTTTCTTT. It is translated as CASSPNRVATEAFF.

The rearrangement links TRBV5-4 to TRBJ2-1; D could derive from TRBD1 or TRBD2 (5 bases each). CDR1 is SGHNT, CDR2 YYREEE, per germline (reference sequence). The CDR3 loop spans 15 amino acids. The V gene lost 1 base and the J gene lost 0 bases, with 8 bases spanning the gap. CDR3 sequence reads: CASSLNGASYNEQFF. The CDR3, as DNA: TGTGCCAGCAGCTTGAACGGGGCCTCCTACAATGAGCAGTTCTTC. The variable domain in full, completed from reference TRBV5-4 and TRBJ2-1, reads ETGVTQSPTHLIKTRGQQVTLRCSSQSGHNTVSWYQQALGQGPQFIFQYYREEENGRGNFPPRFSGLQFPNYSSELNVNALELDDSALYLCASSLNGASYNEQFFGPGTRLTVL.

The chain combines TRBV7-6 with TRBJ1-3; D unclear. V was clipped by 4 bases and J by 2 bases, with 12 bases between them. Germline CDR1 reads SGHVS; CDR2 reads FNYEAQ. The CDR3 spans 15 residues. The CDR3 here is CASSSTRLAGNTIYF. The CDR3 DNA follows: TGTGCCAGCAGCTCCACCCGGTTGGCTGGAAACACCATATATTTT.

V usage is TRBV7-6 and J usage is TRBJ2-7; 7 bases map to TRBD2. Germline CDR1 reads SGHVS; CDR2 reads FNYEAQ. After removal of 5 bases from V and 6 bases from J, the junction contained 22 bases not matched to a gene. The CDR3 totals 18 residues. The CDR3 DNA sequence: TGTGCCAGCAGCGCCCAAATTTCGGGGGAGGGCCTGTCGGGCGAGCAGTACTTC. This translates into CASSAQISGEGLSGEQYF.

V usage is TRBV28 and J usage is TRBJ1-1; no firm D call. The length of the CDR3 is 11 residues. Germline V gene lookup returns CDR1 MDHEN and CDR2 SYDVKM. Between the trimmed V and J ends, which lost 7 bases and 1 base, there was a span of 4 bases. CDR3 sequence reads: CASIRNTEAFF. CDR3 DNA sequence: TGTGCCAGCATCCGGAACACTGAAGCTTTCTTT.

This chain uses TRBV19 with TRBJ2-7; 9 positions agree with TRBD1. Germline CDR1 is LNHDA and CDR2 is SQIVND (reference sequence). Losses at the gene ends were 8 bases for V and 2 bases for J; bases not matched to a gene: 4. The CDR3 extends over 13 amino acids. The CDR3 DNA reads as TGTGCCAGTCGTCGACAGGGGGCCTACGAGCAGTACTTC. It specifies CASRRQGAYEQYF.

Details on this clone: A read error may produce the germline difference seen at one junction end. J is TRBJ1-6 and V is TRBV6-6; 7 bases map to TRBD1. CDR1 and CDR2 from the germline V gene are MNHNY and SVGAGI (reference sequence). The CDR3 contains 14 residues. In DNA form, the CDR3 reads TGTGCCAGCAGCCTGACAGGGAATAATTCATCCCTCCACTTT. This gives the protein CASSLTGNNSSLHF.

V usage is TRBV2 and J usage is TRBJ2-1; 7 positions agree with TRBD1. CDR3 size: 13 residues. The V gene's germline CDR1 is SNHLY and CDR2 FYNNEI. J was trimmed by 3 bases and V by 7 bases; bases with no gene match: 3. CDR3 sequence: CASNHRGYNEQFF. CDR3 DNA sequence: TGTGCCAGCAACCACAGGGGCTACAATGAGCAGTTCTTC. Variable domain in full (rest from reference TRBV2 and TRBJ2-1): EPEVTQTPSHQVTQMGQEVILRCVPISNHLYFYWYRQILGQKVEFLVSFYNNEISEKSEIFDDQFSVERPDGSNFTLKIRSTKLEDSAMYFCASNHRGYNEQFFGPGTRLTVL.

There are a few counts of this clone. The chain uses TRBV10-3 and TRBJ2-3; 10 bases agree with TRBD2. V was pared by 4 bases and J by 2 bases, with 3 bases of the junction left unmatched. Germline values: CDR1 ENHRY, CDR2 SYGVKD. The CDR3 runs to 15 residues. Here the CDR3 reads CAISASGSTTDTQYF. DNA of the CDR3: TGTGCCATCAGTGCTAGCGGGAGTACCACAGATACGCAGTATTTT.

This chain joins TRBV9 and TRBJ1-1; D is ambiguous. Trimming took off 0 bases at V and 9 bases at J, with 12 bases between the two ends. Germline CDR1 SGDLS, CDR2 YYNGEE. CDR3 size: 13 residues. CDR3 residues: CASSVDSDGKAFF. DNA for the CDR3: TGTGCCAGCAGCGTAGATTCGGACGGCAAAGCTTTCTTT.

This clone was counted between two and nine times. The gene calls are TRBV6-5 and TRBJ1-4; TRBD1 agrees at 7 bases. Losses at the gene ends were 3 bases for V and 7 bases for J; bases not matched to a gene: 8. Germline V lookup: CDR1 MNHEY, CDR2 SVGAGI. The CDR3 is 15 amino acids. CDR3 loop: CASSYYRGWSEKLFF. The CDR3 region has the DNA TGTGCCAGCAGTTATTACAGGGGCTGGAGTGAAAAACTGTTTTTT.

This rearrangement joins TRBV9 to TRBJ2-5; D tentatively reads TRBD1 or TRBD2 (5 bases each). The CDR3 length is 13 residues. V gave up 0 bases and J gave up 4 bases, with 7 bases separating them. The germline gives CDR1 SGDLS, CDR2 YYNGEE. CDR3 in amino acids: CASSVGGGETQYF. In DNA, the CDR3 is TGTGCCAGCAGCGTAGGTGGGGGAGAGACCCAGTACTTC.

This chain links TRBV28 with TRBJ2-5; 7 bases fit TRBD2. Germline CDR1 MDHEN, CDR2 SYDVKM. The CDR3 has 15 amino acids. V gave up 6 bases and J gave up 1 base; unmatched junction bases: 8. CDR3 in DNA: TGTGCCAGCAGCTTAGCGGGTAATCTCCAAGAGACCCAGTACTTC. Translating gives CASSLAGNLQETQYF.

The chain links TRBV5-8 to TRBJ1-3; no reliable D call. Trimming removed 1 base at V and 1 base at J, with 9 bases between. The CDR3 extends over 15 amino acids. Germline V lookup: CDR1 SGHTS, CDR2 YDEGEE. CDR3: CASSLSWASGNTIYF. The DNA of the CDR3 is TGTGCCAGCAGCTTGAGTTGGGCTTCTGGAAACACCATATATTTT.

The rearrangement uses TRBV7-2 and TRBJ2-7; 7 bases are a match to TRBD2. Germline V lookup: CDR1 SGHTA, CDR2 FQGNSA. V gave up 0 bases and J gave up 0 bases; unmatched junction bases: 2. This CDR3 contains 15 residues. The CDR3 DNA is TGTGCCAGCAGCTTAGCAGCGGGGCCCTCCTACGAGCAGTACTTC. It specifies CASSLAAGPSYEQYF.